This T cell receptor (beta chain) was obtained from a study of T-cell memory formation after mild COVID-19. Regarding the study as a whole: Clones that contracted from day 15 to 85 were balanced CD4/CD8, while later expanders leaned CD4+.

As concerns this clonotype: The target antigen is unknown.

Deletions cut 2 bases from V and 3 bases from J, with 7 bases between. From germline, CDR1 is DFQATT and CDR2 SNEGSKA (reference sequence). This CDR3 has 12 amino acids. TCRdb analysed the 5' RACE reads with MiXCR anew, one entry per CDR3 protein. The table includes more than 300,000 distinct CDR3 sequences, under 25% detected once. Specimen: PBMCs or a T cell subset sorted from them (not recorded which). The source is a man between 18 and 29 years old who had mild COVID-19 (a few samples of this study predate the infection). Cell type and time point are not known. The V gene is TRBV20-1, the J gene TRBJ1-1, with a weak D call TRBD1 (6 bases). The CDR3 bases are TGCAGTGCTAGAAAGGGGGACACTGAAGCTTTCTTT. Its protein product is CSARKGDTEAFF.